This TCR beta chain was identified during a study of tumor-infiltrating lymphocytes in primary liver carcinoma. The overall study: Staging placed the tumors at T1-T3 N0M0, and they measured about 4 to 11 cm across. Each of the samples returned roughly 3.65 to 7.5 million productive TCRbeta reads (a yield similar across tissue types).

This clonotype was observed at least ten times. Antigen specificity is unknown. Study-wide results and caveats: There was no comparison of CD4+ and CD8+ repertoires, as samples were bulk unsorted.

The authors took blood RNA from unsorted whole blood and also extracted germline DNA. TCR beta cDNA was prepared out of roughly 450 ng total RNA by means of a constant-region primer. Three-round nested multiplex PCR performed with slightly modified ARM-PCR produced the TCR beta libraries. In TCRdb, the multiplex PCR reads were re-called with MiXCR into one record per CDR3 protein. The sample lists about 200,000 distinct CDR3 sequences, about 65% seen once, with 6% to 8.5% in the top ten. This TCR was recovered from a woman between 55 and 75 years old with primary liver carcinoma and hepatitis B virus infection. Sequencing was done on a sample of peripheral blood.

The CDR3 region is CASSYSENTEAFF. The CDR3 DNA follows: TGTGCCAGCAGTTACTCGGAGAACACTGAAGCTTTCTTT. This chain uses TRBV6-2 or TRBV6-3 with TRBJ1-1, with D uncertain. V lost 0 bases, J lost 1 base, and 3 bases lay in between. Per the germline V gene, CDR1 is MNHEY and CDR2 is SVGEGT. The length of the CDR3 is 13 residues.